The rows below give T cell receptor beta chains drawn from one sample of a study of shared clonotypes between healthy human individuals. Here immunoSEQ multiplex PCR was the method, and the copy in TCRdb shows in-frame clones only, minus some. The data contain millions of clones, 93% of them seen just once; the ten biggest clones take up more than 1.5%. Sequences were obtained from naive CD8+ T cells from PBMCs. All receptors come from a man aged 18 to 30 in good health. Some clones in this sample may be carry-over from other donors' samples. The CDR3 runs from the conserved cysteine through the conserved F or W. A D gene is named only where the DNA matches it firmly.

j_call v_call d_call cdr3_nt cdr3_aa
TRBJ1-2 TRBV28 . TGTGCCAGCACCCCTGGGAGAGGGTTTGATGGCTACACCTTC CASTPGRGFDGYTF
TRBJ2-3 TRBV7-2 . TGTGCCAGCAGCTTAGTTCTAGCCCCAGATACGCAGTATTTT CASSLVLAPDTQYF
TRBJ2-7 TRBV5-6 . TGTGCCAGCAGCCATGGGGTCCGGCGCGACGAGCAGTACTTC CASSHGVRRDEQYF
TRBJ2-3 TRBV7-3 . TGTGCCAGCAGCCAAGACACTCATACGCAGTATTTT CASSQDTHTQYF
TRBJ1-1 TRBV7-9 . TGTGCCAGCAGCTTAGGGTCGGGGCCAGCTTTCTTT CASSLGSGPAFF
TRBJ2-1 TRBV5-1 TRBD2 TGCGCCAGCAGCTACCCGGGAGGGGGCTCCTACAATGAGCAGTTCTTC CASSYPGGGSYNEQFF
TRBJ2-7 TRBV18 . TGTGCCAGCTCACCCAGAGGGGCCCTCCTCGAGCAGTACTTC CASSPRGALLEQYF
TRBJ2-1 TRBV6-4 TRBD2 TGTGCCAGCAGCCCGGGACTATACAATGAGCAGTTCTTC CASSPGLYNEQFF
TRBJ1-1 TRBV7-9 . TGTGCCAGCAGTAACACTGAAGCTTTCTTT CASSNTEAFF
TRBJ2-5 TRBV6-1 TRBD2 TGTGCCAGCAGTGAAGAGGCGGGGCTAGCGGGAGTGAGCGAGACCCAGTACTTC CASSEEAGLAGVSETQYF
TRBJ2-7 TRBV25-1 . TGTGCCAGTTCACTAGGCGAGCAGTACTTC CASSLGEQYF